One sample yielded the 21 T cell receptor beta chains listed below, sequenced in a study of T cells in Graves' hyperthyroidism and ophthalmopathy. RNA transcripts were the template for amplifying TCR beta CDR3 regions. TCR CDR3 underwent first-round RT-PCR with the HTBI primer set. TCRdb redid the calling of the multiplex PCR reads with MiXCR, one entry per CDR3 protein. The sample lists approximately 700,000 distinct CDR3 sequences; 16% were seen once. The material sequenced was blood. Receptors originate from a man aged 18 to 35 with Graves' hyperthyroidism.

This clonotype was seen only a few times. This rearrangement joins TRBV12-3 or TRBV12-4 to TRBJ2-3; D gene unclear. V was shortened by 4 bases and J by 0 bases, with 14 bases between the two germline ends. The CDR3 contains 16 residues. The CDR3 region has the DNA TGTGCCAGCAGTTCCCCCGCGGCCGGGAGCACAGATACGCAGTATTTT. As protein: CASSSPAAGSTDTQYF.

V gene TRBV3-1 combines with J gene TRBJ2-1; 12 positions agree with TRBD2. The trim removed 4 bases at V and 0 bases at J, leaving 13 bases unmatched. This CDR3 region has 20 residues. Germline V gene data show CDR1 as LGHDT and CDR2 as YNNKEL (reference sequence). The CDR3 is CASSPSRTSGVLSSYNEQFF. In DNA form, the CDR3 reads TGTGCCAGCAGCCCAAGCAGGACTAGCGGGGTTCTTAGCTCCTACAATGAGCAGTTCTTC.

This chain connects TRBV15 to TRBJ2-7, with 8 bases identical to TRBD1. This CDR3 has 15 residues. V lost 3 bases, J lost 3 bases, and 7 bases stayed unmatched. The V gene's germline CDR1 is LNHNV and CDR2 YYDKDF (reference sequence). The CDR3 region has the DNA TGTGCCACCAGCAGGGAACAGGGGGGAGACTACGAGCAGTACTTC. Protein product: CATSREQGGDYEQYF.

The chain joins TRBV2 to TRBJ2-1, with 10 bases aligning to TRBD2. Losses at the gene ends were 3 bases for V and 5 bases for J; bases not matched to a gene: 16. Germline CDR1 is SNHLY and CDR2 is FYNNEI. The CDR3 extends over 19 amino acids. The CDR3 DNA reads TGTGCCAGCAGTGAGTTCGACAGGGGACTAGCGCATTCCCACAATGAGCAGTTCTTC. Its translation: CASSEFDRGLAHSHNEQFF.

This clonotype was detected ten times or more. The V and J genes are TRBV12-3 or TRBV12-4 and TRBJ2-3; the D is unclear. This CDR3 is 14 amino acids long. Trimming stripped 3 bases from V and 5 bases from J, with 12 bases between. Here the CDR3 reads CASSFAGVVDTQYF. In DNA form, the CDR3 reads TGTGCCAGCAGTTTTGCAGGAGTAGTAGATACGCAGTATTTT.

The sample holds many counts of this clonotype. The chain combines TRBV28 with TRBJ2-5, with 11 bases aligning to TRBD1. The ends lost 10 bases at V and 5 bases at J; junction bases unmatched: 9. The CDR3 has 14 residues. Germline V gene sequence: CDR1 MDHEN, CDR2 SYDVKM. CDR3 amino acids: CATGQGAIYETQYF. The CDR3 DNA follows: TGTGCCACTGGACAGGGGGCGATTTACGAGACCCAGTACTTC.

This rearrangement joins TRBV2 to TRBJ1-3; D gene unclear. The CDR3 sequence is 15 residues long. In germline, CDR1 is SNHLY, CDR2 FYNNEI. V lost 7 bases, J lost 0 bases, and 13 bases lay in between. The CDR3 is CASTNDGSSGNTIYF. The DNA of the CDR3 is TGTGCCAGCACTAACGACGGGAGCTCTGGAAACACCATATATTTT. The whole variable domain, remainder taken from reference TRBV2 and TRBJ1-3, is EPEVTQTPSHQVTQMGQEVILRCVPISNHLYFYWYRQILGQKVEFLVSFYNNEISEKSEIFDDQFSVERPDGSNFTLKIRSTKLEDSAMYFCASTNDGSSGNTIYFGEGSWLTVV.

This clonotype came up a few times. The chain links TRBV9 to TRBJ1-1, with D possibly matching TRBD1 (5 bases). Germline CDR1 and CDR2: SGDLS and YYNGEE. Trimming took 3 bases from V and 3 from J, leaving 12 bases between them. This CDR3 comprises 14 residues. CDR3 sequence reads: CASSDPGGDTEAFF. The CDR3 nucleotides are TGTGCCAGCAGCGATCCCGGGGGGGACACTGAAGCTTTCTTT. The entire variable domain, with the rest obtained from reference TRBV9 and TRBJ1-1, is as follows: DSGVTQTPKHLITATGQRVTLRCSPRSGDLSVYWYQQSLDQGLQFLIQYYNGEERAKGNILERFSAQQFPDLHSELNLSSLELGDSALYFCASSDPGGDTEAFFGQGTRLTVV.

This clonotype was found many times. The V and J genes are TRBV28 and TRBJ2-2; 12 bases align to TRBD2. V shed 5 bases and J 1 base; nucleotides not matched to a gene: 5. The CDR3 loop spans 17 amino acids. The germline CDR1 and CDR2 sequences are MDHEN and SYDVKM. The CDR3 sequence is CASSLPGLAGNTGELFF. In DNA form, the CDR3 reads TGTGCCAGCAGTCTCCCGGGACTAGCGGGGAACACCGGGGAGCTGTTTTTT.

This chain links TRBV10-1 with TRBJ2-3; D remains ambiguous. Germline V gene sequence: CDR1 WNHNN, CDR2 SYGVQD (reference sequence). The length of the CDR3 is 11 residues. CDR3 protein: CAVTGTDTQYF. Here the CDR3 DNA reads TGCGCGGTGACTGGCACAGATACGCAGTATTTT.

A few counts support this clonotype. V usage is TRBV29-1 and J usage is TRBJ2-1; D tentatively fits TRBD1 or TRBD2 (5 bases each). The V and J ends lost 0 bases and 5 bases respectively, with 14 bases between them. This CDR3 is 15 amino acids long. Germline lookup yields CDR1 SQVTM and CDR2 ANQGSEA. The DNA for the CDR3 is TGCAGCGTTGAAGATCTTAAAAGGGGAGACAATGAGCAGTTCTTC. It specifies CSVEDLKRGDNEQFF.

In this sample, this clonotype turned up many times. This chain joins TRBV28 and TRBJ2-1, with 12 bases identical to TRBD2. With 5 bases clipped from V and 10 bases from J, the junction kept 6 bases outside the gene matches. There are 14 residues in the CDR3. The V gene's germline CDR1 is MDHEN and CDR2 SYDVKM. The CDR3: CASSRTSGTGEQFF. The CDR3 coding sequence is TGTGCCAGCAGTCGGACTAGCGGGACTGGGGAGCAGTTCTTC. The variable domain in full, with the rest retrieved from reference TRBV28 and TRBJ2-1, is DVKVTQSSRYLVKRTGEKVFLECVQDMDHENMFWYRQDPGLGLRLIYFSYDVKMKEKGDIPEGYSVSREKKERFSLILESASTNQTSMYLCASSRTSGTGEQFFGPGTRLTVL.

The sample holds many counts of this clonotype. The gene calls are TRBV28 and TRBJ1-1; D call uncertain. Germline CDR1 is MDHEN and CDR2 is SYDVKM. Trimming removed 1 base from V and 2 bases from J, with 8 bases in between. This CDR3 spans 14 amino acids. The DNA of the CDR3 is TGTGCCAGCAGTTTATTGGCTCTCAACACTGAAGCTTTCTTT. Translation gives CASSLLALNTEAFF.

This clonotype was counted many times. The chain combines TRBV7-2 with TRBJ2-7; D is possibly TRBD1 or TRBD2 (6 bases each). The germline CDR1 and CDR2 sequences are SGHTA and FQGNSA. The V end was cut by 5 bases, the J end by 1 base, with 18 bases between. The CDR3 length is 16 residues. DNA of the CDR3: TGTGCCAGCAGCCATCAAGGGGGGAGTATATCCTACGAGCAGTACTTC. As protein: CASSHQGGSISYEQYF.

The sample holds many counts of this clonotype. The chain joins TRBV9 to TRBJ2-3; tentative D call: TRBD2 (5 bases). Trimming cost V 4 bases and J 0 bases, with 12 bases left between them. This CDR3 has 15 amino acids. Germline CDR1 and CDR2: SGDLS and YYNGEE. The CDR3 is CASSQRLASTDTQYF. CDR3 bases: TGTGCCAGCAGCCAGCGGCTTGCTAGCACAGATACGCAGTATTTT.

This clonotype appeared many times. The junction differs from germline at one of its ends, possibly a read error. The DNA for the CDR3 is TGCGCCAGCAGCCCGGCGGTGCACACTGAGGCTTTCTTT. This encodes CASSPAVHTEAFF. The chain carries TRBV5-1 and TRBJ1-1; D ambiguous. The germline gives CDR1 SGHRS, CDR2 YFSETQ. The CDR3 is made up of 13 amino acids.

Ten or more counts support this clonotype. The chain is built from TRBV7-2 and TRBJ1-2; no clear D. CDR1 and CDR2 from the germline V gene are SGHTA and FQGNSA. Deletions cut 4 bases from V and 4 bases from J, with 7 bases between. The CDR3 loop spans 12 amino acids. CDR3 amino acids: CASSYHSYGYTF. CDR3 DNA sequence: TGTGCCAGCAGCTATCACAGCTATGGCTACACCTTC.

This chain joins TRBV25-1 and TRBJ2-3; 13 bases map to TRBD2. The length of the CDR3 is 17 residues. Germline assignment: CDR1 MGHDK and CDR2 SYGVNS. The trim removed 3 bases at V and 4 bases at J, leaving 7 bases unmatched. CDR3 bases: TGTGCCAGCAGTGAGTGGGGGGGACTAGCGGGACCAGATACGCAGTATTTT. This codes for CASSEWGGLAGPDTQYF.

The chain recombines TRBV12-3 or TRBV12-4 with TRBJ1-3; D is ambiguous. Trimming shortened V by 6 bases and J by 2 bases, and 17 bases separated the two germline ends. The CDR3 is made up of 16 amino acids. The CDR3 DNA sequence: TGTGCCAGCAGCCCTCGGGGTTTAAACACTGGAAACACCATATATTTT. Its translation: CASSPRGLNTGNTIYF.

In its sample, this clonotype was seen many times. The chain is built from TRBV15 and TRBJ2-3; possibly TRBD2 for D (5 bases). In germline, CDR1 is LNHNV, CDR2 YYDKDF (reference sequence). Trimming took off 3 bases at V and 6 bases at J, with 13 bases between the two ends. CDR3 length equals 14 residues. The chain's CDR3 is CATSRGAGSDTQYF. CDR3 coding DNA: TGTGCCACCAGCAGGGGTGCGGGCAGCGATACGCAGTATTTT.

This clonotype was counted many times. This sequence joins TRBV20-1 and TRBJ2-1, with 9 bases that match TRBD2. Germline CDR1 reads DFQATT; CDR2 reads SNEGSKA (reference sequence). The CDR3 extends over 13 amino acids. V lost 6 bases, J lost 4 bases, and 4 bases stayed unmatched. CDR3 residues: CSAPGLAYNEQFF. The CDR3 DNA reads TGCAGTGCCCCGGGACTAGCTTACAATGAGCAGTTCTTC.